This TCR beta chain was found in a study of shared clonotypes between healthy human individuals. Study findings and constraints: Approximately 4.5% was the fraction of naive CD4 clonotypes found shared across several donors.

Of note for this clone: No antigen is known for it.

Once extracted for a subset, genomic DNA was divided evenly among several immunoSEQ plates. Assay used: immunoSEQ multiplex PCR; TCRdb lists only in-frame clones, some missing. This sample carries approximately 650,000 clones, roughly 95% of them seen once, and the ten largest clones take less than 0.13%. In the naive CD8 group, cells lacked CD45RO and were positively selected for CCR7, so terminally differentiated effector memory CD45RA+ cells were left out. The CDR3 has 13 amino acids. CDR1 is SGDLS, CDR2 YYNGEE, per germline. This clonotype was obtained from a woman aged 30 to 39 in good health. The sequenced material came from naive CD8+ T cells sorted from blood. The genes are TRBV9 and TRBJ2-5, with 8 bases identical to TRBD2. Judging by the DNA end, TRBJ2-7 fits better; the J call may be wrong. The CDR3 loop is CASSPGGPHEQYF. CDR3 bases: TGTGCCAGCAGTCCGGGAGGGCCCCACGAGCAGTACTTC.